This TCR beta chain was documented in a study of shared clonotypes between healthy human individuals. Original handling: From ImmunoSEQ came sequences covering only the junction and carrying no quality scores, so filtering differed. Produced via immunoSEQ multiplex PCR; TCRdb's table is partial and in-frame only. V, J and clone size are taken as reported in that table, and D and trimming were inferred from the DNA itself. The table shows fewer than 200,000 clones, with approximately 92% occurring only once. The TCR was taken from a woman aged 25 to 39 in good health. Sequencing was carried out using naive CD4+ T cells sorted from blood. Subset indicated: CD45RA+ positively selected.

CDR3 sequence reads: CSVERGWANEQFF. Written as DNA, the CDR3 is TGCAGCGTTGAGAGGGGGTGGGCCAATGAGCAGTTCTTC. The V call is TRBV29-1, the J call TRBJ2-1, with D perhaps matching TRBD1 (6 bases). The CDR3 spans 13 residues. V was clipped by 3 bases and J by 6 bases, with 12 bases between them. Germline-derived CDR1 and CDR2 are SQVTM and ANQGSEA.